Each of the 9 T cell receptor beta chains below was sequenced from the same sample in a study of blood T cell repertoires in COVID-19. The assay was immunoSEQ multiplex PCR, and TCRdb's table has in-frame clones only and misses some. The sample holds about 170,000 clones, roughly nine tenths seen once. Sequenced: peripheral blood. The receptors were sampled from a woman aged 55-75 years with COVID-19, enrolled during active disease.

This clone was observed a handful of times. V is TRBV30 and J is TRBJ2-7; 8 bases are a match to TRBD2. Germline V lookup: CDR1 GTSNPN, CDR2 SVGIG (reference sequence). Trimming took 4 bases from V and 6 from J; bases not matched to a gene: 8. This CDR3 is 13 amino acids long. The CDR3, as DNA: TGTGCCTGGACGGGACTAGTCTCTGCCGAGCAGTACTTC. Protein product: CAWTGLVSAEQYF.

The chain is built from TRBV7-6 and TRBJ2-2; the D gene is possibly TRBD1 (6 bases). V gave up 5 bases and J gave up 6 bases, with 19 bases separating them. Per the germline V gene, CDR1 is SGHVS and CDR2 is FNYEAQ. The CDR3 spans 16 residues. For the CDR3, the DNA is TGTGCCAGCAGCCTAGGGACATCGCGAAGGGCCGGGGAGCTGTTTTTT. Translating it yields CASSLGTSRRAGELFF.

The CDR3 DNA sequence: TGCGCCAGCAGCTTGGTAGTACGGGAGGGGAACATTCAGTACTTC. Its translation: CASSLVVREGNIQYF. V gene TRBV5-1 combines with J gene TRBJ2-4; 8 nucleotides match TRBD2. Germline trimming cut 0 bases from V and 7 bases from J; bases unmatched to any gene: 6. The CDR3 is 15 amino acids. CDR1 is SGHRS, CDR2 YFSETQ, per germline.

The chain has TRBV28 and TRBJ2-7; D is uncertain. The CDR3 covers 14 residues. Germline V lookup: CDR1 MDHEN, CDR2 SYDVKM. V gave up 1 base and J gave up 7 bases, with 14 bases separating them. The chain's CDR3 is CASSLYRTPWEQYF. Written as DNA, the CDR3 is TGTGCCAGCAGTTTATATCGAACTCCGTGGGAGCAGTACTTC.

The chain links TRBV27 to TRBJ2-7; D perhaps matches TRBD2 (5 bases). This CDR3 is built from 16 residues. Trimming removed 0 bases at V and 4 bases at J, with 16 bases between. Germline V gives CDR1 MNHEY, CDR2 SMNVEV (reference sequence). The CDR3 DNA reads as TGTGCCAGCAGTTTATCGCTGGGAGACGACCTTTACGAGCAGTACTTC. As protein: CASSLSLGDDLYEQYF.

The rearrangement links TRBV29-1 to TRBJ2-5; 9 bases fit TRBD2. This CDR3 comprises 14 residues. Germline V gives CDR1 SQVTM, CDR2 ANQGSEA. Trimming at V came to 6 bases and at J to 1 base, leaving 6 bases not matched to a gene. The CDR3 is CSVQLAGLQETQYF. For the CDR3, the DNA is TGCAGCGTCCAACTAGCGGGCCTCCAAGAGACCCAGTACTTC.

The J gene is TRBJ1-5, the V gene TRBV10-3; D possibly corresponds to TRBD1 (6 bases). The CDR3 totals 16 residues. Deletions cut 3 bases from V and 4 bases from J, with 16 bases between. Per germline, CDR1 ENHRY and CDR2 SYGVKD. In DNA, the CDR3 is TGTGCCATCAGTGATTTGGGGGCAAGCTTTAATCAGCCCCAGCATTTT. The encoded protein is CAISDLGASFNQPQHF.

The chain links TRBV27 to TRBJ2-7; D remains unclear. Trimming pared 5 bases from V and 0 bases from J, leaving 11 bases between. Germline CDR1 reads MNHEY; CDR2 reads SMNVEV (reference sequence). The CDR3 length is 14 residues. CDR3 protein: CASSNTVSSYEQYF. The CDR3 coding sequence is TGTGCCAGCAGTAATACTGTGAGCTCCTACGAGCAGTACTTC.

CDR3 sequence reads: CASSRAPGQFNQPQHF. CDR3 nucleotides: TGCGCCAGCAGCCGCGCCCCAGGACAGTTCAATCAGCCCCAGCATTTT. This chain connects TRBV4-1 to TRBJ1-5; weak D call: TRBD1 (6 bases). The CDR3 length is 16 residues. Trimming took 4 bases from V and 3 from J, leaving 16 bases between them. Germline V gives CDR1 MGHRA, CDR2 YSYEKL.